Listed below are T cell receptor beta chains from one sample, sequenced in a study of T-cell memory formation after mild COVID-19. Using its own MiXCR run on the 5' RACE reads, TCRdb lists one record per CDR3 protein. Here the sample spans about 210,000 distinct CDR3 sequences, roughly a tenth being singletons. Sequencing was done on a sample of PBMCs or a T cell subset sorted from them (not recorded which). The receptors here all came from a man younger than 35 who had mild COVID-19 (a few samples of this study predate the infection). Cell type and time point are not known. CDR3s leave out the opening cysteine and the closing phenylalanine or tryptophan.

CDR3	V	J
SVNPPGQETQY	TRBV20-1	TRBJ2-5
ASSPPVTDTQY	TRBV7-2	TRBJ2-3
ASGPRRQLGISGNTIY	TRBV12-5	TRBJ1-3
ASSQVPGQGGSGELF	TRBV4-3	TRBJ2-2
SVEDRALAGGERY	TRBV29-1	TRBJ2-3
ASRLNTGGLADTQY	TRBV5-1	TRBJ2-3
ASSLSAGSYNEQF	TRBV11-1	TRBJ2-1
ASSLSAHTGELF	TRBV7-9	TRBJ2-2
ASSLREDRATEAF	TRBV12-3/TRBV12-4	TRBJ1-1
ATGDRNEKLF	TRBV4-3	TRBJ1-4
ASSQDRLGWETQY	TRBV4-3	TRBJ2-5
ASSQDLAGYNEQF	TRBV3-1	TRBJ2-1
ASSRRAANYGYT	TRBV3-1	TRBJ1-2
ASSGPDRTEAF	TRBV6-2/TRBV6-3	TRBJ1-1
ASVLRGQVYSNQPQH	TRBV6-6	TRBJ1-5
ASSPGTAQEQY	TRBV18	TRBJ2-7
ASSPRGDSTYEQY	TRBV5-1	TRBJ2-7